This TCR beta chain was documented in a study of regulatory T cells in long-lasting Graves disease. Time point given: newly diagnosed GD, antithyroid drugs for less than 3 months. PBMC-extracted RNA yielded the TCR library. Germline CDR1 is MNHEY and CDR2 is SMNVEV (reference sequence). The V end lost 3 bases, the J end lost 6 bases, and 12 bases lay between the germline ends. The CDR3 has 13 amino acids. Combining iRepertoire HTBI primers with Arm-PCR of CDR3 regions, the authors built TCR beta libraries. TCRdb used MiXCR to reprocess the multiplex PCR reads, holding one entry per CDR3 protein. Of approximately 390,000 distinct CDR3 sequences detected, roughly 17% appear once; the ten largest clones hold 20% to 25%. In its sample, this clonotype was seen many times. The antigen remains unidentified. General study points: Patients whose Graves' disease persisted exhibited lower TCR diversity than those newly diagnosed.

A further study also used this sample, focusing on T cells in Graves' hyperthyroidism and ophthalmopathy.

The chain employs TRBV27 and TRBJ2-7; D is perhaps TRBD2 (5 bases). This receptor was obtained from a woman aged 18-29 years with Graves disease. The sequencing here drew on peripheral blood mononuclear cells (PBMCs), taken at new diagnosis, from a patient treated with antithyroid drugs. Written as DNA, the CDR3 is TGTGCCAGCAGTTTCTCCTCTAGCCCCGAGCAGTACTTC. It specifies CASSFSSSPEQYF.